The clone carrying this T cell receptor beta chain was seen more than once but under ten times. MiXCR was run by TCRdb on the reads, yielding one entry per CDR3 protein. The sample shows some 100,000 distinct CDR3 sequences, 25% to 40% of them seen only once. The data are from a study of type 1 regulatory T cells. Whole-study context: This in vitro CD4 product, T-allo10, is enriched for Tr1 cells and alloantigen-specific.

Trimming stripped 0 bases from V and 8 bases from J, with 7 bases between. The V gene's germline CDR1 is GTSNPN and CDR2 SVGIG (reference sequence). CDR3 size: 11 residues. The sample comprised CD4+ T cells, either the whole sample or a sorted fraction (not recorded which). The chain links TRBV30 to TRBJ1-1; D is ambiguous. The sequence was obtained from a human donor in good health. DNA for the CDR3: TGTGCCTGGAGTGTACAGTCGGAAGCTTTCTTT. Translated, it gives CAWSVQSEAFF.